The rows below give T cell receptor beta chains drawn from one sample of a study of CD4+ T cells in melanoma. The table came from immunoSEQ multiplex PCR; TCRdb's copy has only in-frame clones and leaves some out. The sample yields around 110,000 clones, 92% seen once. The sample taken for sequencing was peripheral blood. The receptor source for this set is a human donor with melanoma. CDR3s include the opening cysteine and the closing phenylalanine or tryptophan. Fields, in order: J gene, V gene, clone size, D gene, CDR3 DNA, CDR3 protein. A D gene is named only where the DNA matches it firmly. Only some rows state a clone size, as once, few, many or a class for expanded clones.

J: TRBJ1-1
V: TRBV7-9
size: few
D: .
DNA: TGTGCCAGCAGGAAAGAGGGAGGGCACACTGAAGCTTTCTTT
CDR3: CASRKEGGHTEAFF

J: TRBJ2-7
V: TRBV5-3
size: .
D: .
DNA: TGTGCCAGAACCCAACTCTACAGGGAGTTTAACTACGAGCAGTACTTC
CDR3: CARTQLYREFNYEQYF

J: TRBJ2-1
V: TRBV14
size: .
D: .
DNA: TGTGCCAGCAGCCTAGCGGAGGTCTCCTACAATGAGCAGTTCTTC
CDR3: CASSLAEVSYNEQFF

J: TRBJ1-1
V: TRBV10-3
size: .
D: .
DNA: TGTGCCATCAGGGAAATACAGGGTCCCACTGAAGCTTTCTTT
CDR3: CAIREIQGPTEAFF

J: TRBJ2-3
V: TRBV7-9
size: .
D: .
DNA: TGTGCCAGCAGCCCGGCCGAGGGGGTAGTCTCAGATACGCAGTATTTT
CDR3: CASSPAEGVVSDTQYF

J: TRBJ2-1
V: TRBV4-2
size: .
D: .
DNA: TGTGCCAGCAGCCAGGGGGACCGAGGGGATGAGCAGTTCTTC
CDR3: CASSQGDRGDEQFF

J: TRBJ1-2
V: TRBV25-1
size: few
D: TRBD1
DNA: TGTGCCAGCAGGCCGACAGGGTCTAGAGGCTACACCTTC
CDR3: CASRPTGSRGYTF

J: TRBJ2-1
V: TRBV19
size: .
D: .
DNA: TGTGCCAGTAATCTAGGGAGGACTGTCGATGAGCAGTTCTTC
CDR3: CASNLGRTVDEQFF

J: TRBJ2-7
V: TRBV9
size: .
D: .
DNA: TGTGCCAGCAGCCCCCGAGGAGGGGGCTTGGAGGAGGGCTACTACGAGCAGTACTTC
CDR3: CASSPRGGGLEEGYYEQYF

J: TRBJ2-3
V: TRBV11-3
size: .
D: TRBD2
DNA: TGTGCCAGCAGCTTTGCGGGGAGGGGCACAGATACGCAGTATTTT
CDR3: CASSFAGRGTDTQYF

J: TRBJ1-2
V: TRBV2
size: .
D: .
DNA: TGTGCCAGCAGTGTATCAGGGATGGATGGCTACACCTTC
CDR3: CASSVSGMDGYTF

J: TRBJ2-1
V: TRBV9
size: .
D: .
DNA: TGTGCCAGCAGCGTTTTAGGGGCCTCCTGGAATGAGCAGTTCTTC
CDR3: CASSVLGASWNEQFF

J: TRBJ1-1
V: TRBV7-3
size: .
D: TRBD1
DNA: TGTGCCAGCAGCTTAAAGCCCCCGGGACAGGGGGGAGGGACTGAAGCTTTCTTT
CDR3: CASSLKPPGQGGGTEAFF

J: TRBJ1-2
V: TRBV7-2
size: .
D: .
DNA: TGTGCCAGCAGCTTAGTGAGGACAGCCTACGATGGCTACACCTTC
CDR3: CASSLVRTAYDGYTF

J: TRBJ2-1
V: TRBV27
size: .
D: TRBD2
DNA: TGTGCCAGCAGTTTAAAACTAGCGGGGGAATACAATGAGCAGTTCTTC
CDR3: CASSLKLAGEYNEQFF

J: TRBJ1-4
V: TRBV6-5
size: .
D: .
DNA: TGTGCCAGCTCAGGACAGACCTATGAAAAACTGTTTTTT
CDR3: CASSGQTYEKLFF

J: TRBJ2-2
V: TRBV7-2
size: .
D: .
DNA: TGTGCCAGCAGCGATTCCAGGGGTTCCGGGGAGCTGTTTTTT
CDR3: CASSDSRGSGELFF

J: TRBJ2-7
V: TRBV28
size: .
D: .
DNA: TGTGCCAGCCCCAGCCTGGGTTGCTACGAGCAGTACTTC
CDR3: CASPSLGCYEQYF

J: TRBJ2-7
V: TRBV4-3
size: .
D: TRBD2
DNA: TGCGCCAGCAGCCAAGAATACGGACTAGCGGGGGAGCAGTACTTC
CDR3: CASSQEYGLAGEQYF

J: TRBJ2-5
V: TRBV7-3
size: .
D: TRBD2
DNA: TGTGCCAGCAGCTCCGGACTAGCGGGGGCGGAGACCCAGTACTTC
CDR3: CASSSGLAGAETQYF

J: TRBJ1-6
V: TRBV28
size: .
D: .
DNA: TGTGCCAGCAGTTTAATCTCGGGACAAAGACAACGGTCACCCCTCCACTTT
CDR3: CASSLISGQRQRSPLHF

J: TRBJ1-2
V: TRBV25-1
size: .
D: .
DNA: TGTGCCAGCAGTAACAACGGGGGGCTTAAGTATGGCTACACCTTC
CDR3: CASSNNGGLKYGYTF

J: TRBJ1-5
V: TRBV27
size: once
D: TRBD1
DNA: TGTGCCAGCAGTTCCGGGACAGGGTTGGGTAGCAATCAGCCCCAGCATTTT
CDR3: CASSSGTGLGSNQPQHF

J: TRBJ2-7
V: TRBV15
size: .
D: TRBD2
DNA: TGTGCCACCAGCAGAGCGCCGGGAGGCCCCTACGAGCAGTACTTC
CDR3: CATSRAPGGPYEQYF

J: TRBJ2-5
V: TRBV5-4
size: .
D: .
DNA: TGTGCCAGCAGCTACCGGGACCGCCAAGAGACCCAGTACTTC
CDR3: CASSYRDRQETQYF

J: TRBJ2-1
V: TRBV1
size: .
D: .
DNA: TGCACCAGCAGCCATGAAAGTAGCGGAAAAAACTCCTACAATGAGCAGTTCTTC
CDR3: CTSSHESSGKNSYNEQFF

J: TRBJ1-2
V: TRBV4-3
size: once
D: .
DNA: TGCGCCAGCAGCCAAGCCGGGGGTCCCCACTATGGCTACACCTTC
CDR3: CASSQAGGPHYGYTF

J: TRBJ1-6
V: TRBV19
size: .
D: .
DNA: TGTGCCAGTAGTTCGGCAGGGACCTATAATTCACCCCTCCACTTT
CDR3: CASSSAGTYNSPLHF

J: TRBJ2-1
V: TRBV5-1
size: .
D: TRBD2
DNA: TGCGCCAGCAGCTTGGAGGGCGCTAGCGGCCTTGATGAGCAGTTCTTC
CDR3: CASSLEGASGLDEQFF

J: TRBJ2-3
V: TRBV6-1
size: .
D: .
DNA: TGTGCCAGCAGTGAACCTGGTGCGGATACGCAGTATTTT
CDR3: CASSEPGADTQYF

J: TRBJ2-7
V: TRBV6-6
size: .
D: TRBD1
DNA: TGTGCCAGCAGTCAAACGGGACAGGGTATCTACGAGCAGTACTTC
CDR3: CASSQTGQGIYEQYF

J: TRBJ2-2
V: TRBV15
size: .
D: .
DNA: TGTGCCACCAGCAGAGATGGGGGGCCTAACACCGGGGAGCTGTTTTTT
CDR3: CATSRDGGPNTGELFF

J: TRBJ2-7
V: TRBV11-2
size: once
D: .
DNA: TGTGCCAGCAGCTTAGGGTTCGGGGGCCGGTCTTGGGAGCAGTACTTC
CDR3: CASSLGFGGRSWEQYF

J: TRBJ1-6
V: TRBV10-3
size: .
D: .
DNA: TGTGCCATCAGTGACAAAAGGTTAGAGGATTCACCCCTCCACTTT
CDR3: CAISDKRLEDSPLHF